This T cell receptor (beta chain) was captured in a study of shared clonotypes between healthy human individuals. Assay: immunoSEQ multiplex PCR; the TCRdb copy retains only in-frame clones and omits some. The profile shows more than 500,000 clones, roughly 95% of them singletons. The ends were cut back, 6 bases at V and 8 bases at J, with 11 bases in the middle. The CDR3 sequence is 12 residues long. From germline, CDR1 is SEHNR and CDR2 FQNEAQ (reference sequence). Study outcomes and limitations: Blood was the sole source, and tissue repertoires probably differ.

The sample holds one count of this clone. Its specificity is unknown. Positive CCR7 selection of CD45RO-negative cells yielded the naive CD8 cells, and terminally differentiated effector memory CD45RA+ cells were excluded. Adult Caucasians living in Nashville, Tennessee made up all of the donors. This TCR derives from a woman aged 25-40 years in good health. The sequenced sample consisted of naive CD8+ T cells sorted from blood. V and J are TRBV7-9 and TRBJ2-1, with D possibly TRBD2 on 6 matching bases. The CDR3 DNA reads TGTGCCAGCAGTCGGGACTCCCATGAGCAGTTCTTC. Translated, it gives CASSRDSHEQFF.